This passage covers 6 T cell receptor beta chains from one sample sequenced in a study of blood T cell repertoires in COVID-19. Measured with immunoSEQ multiplex PCR; TCRdb has only the in-frame clones, and not every one. The profile shows some 360,000 clones, 88% of them singletons. The material sequenced was PBMCs or T cells enriched from blood (not recorded which). These TCRs come from a woman in her 30s who had been exposed to COVID-19.

The chain couples TRBV7-8 to TRBJ2-2; 8 bases align to TRBD2. The ends lost 8 bases at V and 3 bases at J; junction bases unmatched: 20. The CDR3 sequence is 19 residues long. Germline CDR1 SGHVS, CDR2 FQNEAQ. CDR3 residues: CASLGAAGVGVLDTGELFF. In nucleotides, the CDR3 is TGTGCCAGCTTGGGGGCAGCGGGAGTCGGGGTTCTGGACACCGGGGAGCTGTTTTTT.

The CDR3 DNA is TGTGCCAGCTCACCTCCGGGACAAATCTATAATTCACCCCTCCACTTT. Amino acid sequence: CASSPPGQIYNSPLHF. V usage is TRBV18 and J usage is TRBJ1-6; tentatively, D is TRBD1 (6 bases). CDR1 and CDR2 (germline): KGHSH, LQKENI. The CDR3 spans 16 residues. V lost 3 bases to trimming and J lost 3 bases, with 12 bases between them.

This clone was observed a single time. The chain has TRBV5-1 and TRBJ2-1; TRBD1 matches 9 bases. V was pared by 1 base and J by 4 bases, with 3 bases of the junction left unmatched. Germline V CDR1 and CDR2: SGHRS, YFSETQ. The CDR3 totals 15 residues. CDR3 coding DNA: TGCGCCAGCAGCTTGCAGGGACAGGGTTACAATGAGCAGTTCTTC. Translation gives CASSLQGQGYNEQFF. The full variable domain, with the rest looked up from reference TRBV5-1 and TRBJ2-1, is KAGVTQTPRYLIKTRGQQVTLSCSPISGHRSVSWYQQTPGQGLQFLFEYFSETQRNKGNFPGRFSGRQFSNSRSEMNVSTLELGDSALYLCASSLQGQGYNEQFFGPGTRLTVL.

This chain links TRBV11-2 with TRBJ1-3; D not certain. This CDR3 region has 14 residues. Per the germline V gene, CDR1 is SGHAT and CDR2 is FQNNGV. The ends were cut back, 3 bases at V and 1 base at J, with 7 bases in the middle. CDR3 sequence: CASSFPGSGNTIYF. As DNA, the CDR3 is TGTGCCAGCAGCTTCCCGGGTTCTGGAAACACCATATATTTT.

This chain joins TRBV19 and TRBJ2-7, with 7 nucleotides matching TRBD1. The length of the CDR3 is 14 residues. Germline CDR1 is LNHDA and CDR2 is SQIVND (reference sequence). V lost 3 bases to trimming and J lost 5 bases; unmatched junction nucleotides: 7. The CDR3 region has the DNA TGTGCCAGTAGTATTCCACAGGGGTGGCACGAGCAGTACTTC. It translates to CASSIPQGWHEQYF.

V gene TRBV18 combines with J gene TRBJ2-7; TRBD1 aligns across 10 bases. V lost 5 bases to trimming and J lost 5 bases; unmatched junction nucleotides: 6. The CDR3 is made up of 14 amino acids. Per the germline V gene, CDR1 is KGHSH and CDR2 is LQKENI. CDR3 region: CASSSGTGVNEQYF. CDR3 nucleotides: TGTGCCAGCTCATCCGGGACAGGGGTGAACGAGCAGTACTTC.